Following are 11 T cell receptor beta chains from one sample sequenced in a study of early T cells in non-severe SARS-CoV-2 infection. TCRdb reanalysed the 5' RACE reads using MiXCR and keeps one entry per CDR3 protein. In the table there are over 75,000 distinct CDR3 sequences, 13% of which are singletons. What was sequenced was whole blood. These receptors were obtained from an adult who was a healthcare worker with PCR-confirmed SARS-CoV-2 infection or an uninfected control (not recorded which).

This clonotype was observed at least ten times. The J gene is TRBJ2-3, the V gene TRBV9; D might be TRBD2 (5 bases). The CDR3 runs to 16 residues. In germline, CDR1 is SGDLS, CDR2 YYNGEE. V was shortened by 0 bases and J by 2 bases, with 13 bases between the two germline ends. The CDR3 loop is CASSVDGSAITDTQYF. In DNA form, the CDR3 reads TGTGCCAGCAGCGTAGATGGTAGCGCAATCACAGATACGCAGTATTTT.

This clonotype was recorded many times. V usage is TRBV11-2 and J usage is TRBJ2-7, with 9 bases that match TRBD1. The CDR3 consists of 15 residues. Germline CDR1 is SGHAT and CDR2 is FQNNGV. Trimming cost V 4 bases and J 1 base; bases outside gene matches: 5. The CDR3 DNA follows: TGTGCCAGCAGCTCCCGCGGGACAGGGTCCTACGAGCAGTACTTC. Its translation: CASSSRGTGSYEQYF.

This clonotype was seen more than once but under ten times. This rearrangement joins TRBV6-5 to TRBJ2-3; D is undetermined. V lost 5 bases and J 2 bases, leaving 17 bases between the germline ends. Germline V gives CDR1 MNHEY, CDR2 SVGAGI. The CDR3 totals 16 residues. The CDR3 DNA follows: TGTGCCAGCAGTCCCACTACAACCAGACTCACAGATACGCAGTATTTT. Residues: CASSPTTTRLTDTQYF.

The chain links TRBV29-1 to TRBJ1-1; a possible D gene is TRBD1 (6 bases). CDR1 is SQVTM, CDR2 ANQGSEA, per germline. V lost 7 bases and J 1 base, leaving 7 bases between the germline ends. There are 11 residues in the CDR3. In DNA, the CDR3 is TGCAGCGGGGGGCAGAACACTGAAGCTTTCTTT. Translation: CSGGQNTEAFF.

This clonotype was observed at least ten times. V gene TRBV25-1 combines with J gene TRBJ1-2; D gene unclear. In germline, CDR1 is MGHDK, CDR2 SYGVNS. This CDR3 is built from 12 residues. V was cut by 7 bases and J by 3 bases, with 9 bases left in between. CDR3 coding DNA: TGTGCCAGCAACTCGGTTTACTATGGCTACACCTTC. This translates into CASNSVYYGYTF.

This clonotype was counted between two and nine times. The chain combines TRBV4-1 with TRBJ2-7; D possibly matches TRBD1 or TRBD2 (6 bases each). The V and J ends lost 0 bases and 3 bases respectively, with 15 bases between them. This CDR3 is built from 16 residues. Germline CDR1 reads MGHRA; CDR2 reads YSYEKL. The CDR3 nucleotides read TGCGCCAGCAGCCAAGATGGATCGGGGGCCTTCTACGAGCAGTACTTC. Translating gives CASSQDGSGAFYEQYF.

Many counts were recorded for this clonotype. The J gene is TRBJ2-7, the V gene TRBV3-1; no clear D. The germline V gene encodes CDR1 LGHDT and CDR2 YNNKEL (reference sequence). The CDR3 has 14 amino acids. V shed 3 bases and J shed 2 bases, with 11 bases lying between them. CDR3 nucleotide sequence: TGTGCCAGCAGCCATGAATTGGGGACCTACGAGCAGTACTTC. This gives the protein CASSHELGTYEQYF.

This clonotype was picked up many times. J is TRBJ1-2 and V is TRBV6-5; TRBD1 might be the D (5 bases). The CDR3 is 14 amino acids. Trimming cost V 6 bases and J 2 bases, with 13 bases left between them. Per germline, CDR1 MNHEY and CDR2 SVGAGI. The CDR3 nucleotides read TGTGCCAGCAGCCGGGGAGGGGAGAACTATGGCTACACCTTC. It codes for CASSRGGENYGYTF.

This clonotype has more than one count but fewer than ten. The rearrangement uses TRBV6-5 and TRBJ2-7; 7 positions agree with TRBD1. There are 13 residues in the CDR3. Per the germline V gene, CDR1 is MNHEY and CDR2 is SVGAGI. Trimming took 9 bases from V and 3 from J; bases not matched to a gene: 8. The CDR3 DNA reads TGTGCCAGTGGACAGGTGATCAACTACGAGCAGTACTTC. Translating gives CASGQVINYEQYF.

At least ten counts were recorded for this clonotype. The chain couples TRBV5-5 to TRBJ1-1; D remains unclear. Germline V gene lookup returns CDR1 SGHKS and CDR2 YYEKEE (reference sequence). The V end was cut by 2 bases, the J end by 8 bases, with 19 bases between. The CDR3 is made up of 15 amino acids. The CDR3 spells CASSLVPSNRDEAFF. The CDR3 DNA is TGTGCCAGCAGCTTAGTCCCGTCGAACAGAGACGAAGCTTTCTTT.

CDR3 loop: CASRRPGSDYEQYF. CDR3 coding DNA: TGTGCCAGCAGGCGGCCAGGATCCGACTACGAGCAGTACTTC. The V and J genes are TRBV6-5 and TRBJ2-7; D is unclear. Germline-derived CDR1 and CDR2 are MNHEY and SVGAGI. The CDR3 spans 14 residues. The germline V and J ends were trimmed by 6 bases and 3 bases, with 15 bases remaining between them.